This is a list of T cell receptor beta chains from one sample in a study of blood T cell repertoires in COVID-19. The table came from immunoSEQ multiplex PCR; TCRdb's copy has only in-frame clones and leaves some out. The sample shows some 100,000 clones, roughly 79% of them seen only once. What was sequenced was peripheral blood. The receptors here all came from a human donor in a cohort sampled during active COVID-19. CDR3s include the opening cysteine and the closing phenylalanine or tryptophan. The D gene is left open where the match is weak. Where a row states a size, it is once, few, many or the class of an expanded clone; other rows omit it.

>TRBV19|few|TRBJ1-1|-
TGTGCCAGTAGTATAGCTCCGGGATTGAACACTGAAGCTTTCTTT
CASSIAPGLNTEAFF
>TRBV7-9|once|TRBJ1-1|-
TGTGCCAGCAATCTTGATCAGGGGAGGGGGAACACTGAAGCTTTCTTT
CASNLDQGRGNTEAFF
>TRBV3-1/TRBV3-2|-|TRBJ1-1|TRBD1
TGTGCCAGCAGCCATCAGACAGGGTTTTCTGAAGCTTTCTTT
CASSHQTGFSEAFF
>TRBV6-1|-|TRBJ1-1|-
TGTGCCAGCAGTGAAGCGCACGGGTACACTGAAGCTTTCTTT
CASSEAHGYTEAFF
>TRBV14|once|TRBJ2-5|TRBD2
TGTGCCAGCAGCCAAGGGTTCGGGACTAGCGGGCTTTCGACGGAGACCCAGTACTTC
CASSQGFGTSGLSTETQYF
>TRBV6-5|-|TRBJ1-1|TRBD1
TGTGCCAGCAACAAACAGGGGGGAACTGAAGCTTTCTTT
CASNKQGGTEAFF
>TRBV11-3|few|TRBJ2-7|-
TGTGCCAGCAGCCAACAGATTTTTCCCTACGAGCAGTACTTC
CASSQQIFPYEQYF
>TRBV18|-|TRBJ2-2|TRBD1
TGTGCCAGCTCACCGATACCCGGGACAGAGAACACCGGGGAGCTGTTTTTT
CASSPIPGTENTGELFF
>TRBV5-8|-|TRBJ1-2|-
TGTGCCAGCAGCCCGGGTGACTGGGGAGGGTTTGGCTACACCTTC
CASSPGDWGGFGYTF
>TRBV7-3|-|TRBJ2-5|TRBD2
TGTGCCAGCAGTCCTAGCGGGGGGGTCCAAGAGACCCAGTACTTC
CASSPSGGVQETQYF
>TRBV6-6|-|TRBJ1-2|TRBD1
TGTGCCAGCAGTCCAACAGGGGACTATGGCTACACCTTC
CASSPTGDYGYTF
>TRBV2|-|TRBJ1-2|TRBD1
TGTGCCAGCAGTGGGTCTCGGATCCAGGGGGCAGATGGCTACACCTTC
CASSGSRIQGADGYTF
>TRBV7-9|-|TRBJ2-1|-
TGTGCCAGCAGCACCAGGACAGGGCTAGCGGTCTCCTACAATGAGCAGTTCTTC
CASSTRTGLAVSYNEQFF
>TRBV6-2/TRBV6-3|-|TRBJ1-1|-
TGTGCCAGCAGTTACGAGGAGGGGACCTTCATGAACACTGAAGCTTTCTTT
CASSYEEGTFMNTEAFF
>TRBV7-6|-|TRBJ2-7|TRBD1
TGTGCCAGCAGCTATTCGACAGGGAGTTACGAGCAGTACTTC
CASSYSTGSYEQYF
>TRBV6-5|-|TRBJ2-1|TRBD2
TGTGCCAGCAGTATAGCGGGAGCGAGGAATGAGCAGTTCTTC
CASSIAGARNEQFF
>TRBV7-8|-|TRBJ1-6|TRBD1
TGTGCCAGCAGCTCCGACAGGGGAGATAATTCACCCCTCCACTTT
CASSSDRGDNSPLHF
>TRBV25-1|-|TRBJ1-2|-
TGTGCCAGCAGCGAGGAACTCACGAACTATGGCTACACCTTC
CASSEELTNYGYTF
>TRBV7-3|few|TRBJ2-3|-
TGTGCCAGCAGCTTACGTGCAGGCCGCACAGATACGCAGTATTTT
CASSLRAGRTDTQYF
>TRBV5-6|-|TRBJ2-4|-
TGTGCCAGCAGCTACCAGACAGACCTAGCCAAAAACATTCAGTACTTC
CASSYQTDLAKNIQYF
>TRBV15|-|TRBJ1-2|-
TGTGCCACCAGCAGAGATGCCAGGGGTCGTGGCTACACCTTC
CATSRDARGRGYTF
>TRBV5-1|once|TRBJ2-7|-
TGCGCCAGCAGCTTGGGCCAACAGGGTACCTACGAGCAGTACTTC
CASSLGQQGTYEQYF
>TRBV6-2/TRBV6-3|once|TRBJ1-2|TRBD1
TGTGCCAGCAGTTACTCTTGGACAGGGTATTTGGATGGCTACACCTTC
CASSYSWTGYLDGYTF
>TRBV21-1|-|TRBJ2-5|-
TGTGCCAGCAGCCCCGAGAACGGGGGGATACAAGAGACCCAGTACTTC
CASSPENGGIQETQYF
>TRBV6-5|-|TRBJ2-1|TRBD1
TGTGCCAGCAGCAGACAGGGGTCCTACAATGAGCAGTTCTTC
CASSRQGSYNEQFF
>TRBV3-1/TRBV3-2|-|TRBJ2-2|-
TGTGCCAGCAGCCAAGTCTTGACGCATCCCGGGGGGGAGCTGTTTTTT
CASSQVLTHPGGELFF
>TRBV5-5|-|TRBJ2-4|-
TGTGCCAGCAGCATCCGGGATAACTCAAACATTCAGTACTTC
CASSIRDNSNIQYF
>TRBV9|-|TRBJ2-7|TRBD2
TGTGCCAGCAGCGTTAGCGGGAGCGTCTACGAGCAGTACTTC
CASSVSGSVYEQYF